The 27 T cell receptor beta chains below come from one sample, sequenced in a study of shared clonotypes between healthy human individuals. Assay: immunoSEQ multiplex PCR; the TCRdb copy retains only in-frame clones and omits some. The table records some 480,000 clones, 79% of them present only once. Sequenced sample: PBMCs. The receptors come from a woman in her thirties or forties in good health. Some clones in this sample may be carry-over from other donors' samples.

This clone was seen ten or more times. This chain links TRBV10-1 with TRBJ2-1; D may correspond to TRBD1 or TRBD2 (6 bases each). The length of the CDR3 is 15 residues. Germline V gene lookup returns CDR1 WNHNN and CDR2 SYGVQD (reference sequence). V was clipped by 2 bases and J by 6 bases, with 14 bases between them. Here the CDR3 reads CASSETVEGGNEQFF. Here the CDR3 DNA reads TGCGCCAGCAGTGAGACGGTCGAGGGGGGCAATGAGCAGTTCTTC.

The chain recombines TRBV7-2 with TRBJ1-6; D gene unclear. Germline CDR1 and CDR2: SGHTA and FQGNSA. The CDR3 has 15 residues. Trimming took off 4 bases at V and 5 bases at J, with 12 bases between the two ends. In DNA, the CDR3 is TGTGCCAGCAGCTCCCACGGAGGAAATAATTCACCCCTCCACTTT. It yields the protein CASSSHGGNNSPLHF.

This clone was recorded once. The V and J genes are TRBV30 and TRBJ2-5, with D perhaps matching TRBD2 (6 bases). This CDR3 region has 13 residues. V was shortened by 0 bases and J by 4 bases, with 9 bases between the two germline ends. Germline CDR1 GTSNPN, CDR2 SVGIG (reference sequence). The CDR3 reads CAWSVTGGETQYF. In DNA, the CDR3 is TGTGCCTGGAGTGTTACCGGGGGAGAGACCCAGTACTTC.

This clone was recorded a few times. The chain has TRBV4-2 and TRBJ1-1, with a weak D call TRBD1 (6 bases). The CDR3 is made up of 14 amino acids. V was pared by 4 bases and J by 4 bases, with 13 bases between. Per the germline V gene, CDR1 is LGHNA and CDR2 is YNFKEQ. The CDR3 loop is CASSPGQRGTEAFF. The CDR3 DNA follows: TGTGCCAGCAGCCCGGGACAAAGGGGCACTGAAGCTTTCTTT.

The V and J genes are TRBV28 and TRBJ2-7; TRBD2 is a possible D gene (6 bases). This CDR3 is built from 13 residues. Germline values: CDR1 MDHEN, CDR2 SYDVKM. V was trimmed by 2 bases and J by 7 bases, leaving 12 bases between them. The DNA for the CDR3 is TGTGCCAGCAGTTTAAGACTGGCGGGAGAGCAGTACTTC. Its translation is CASSLRLAGEQYF.

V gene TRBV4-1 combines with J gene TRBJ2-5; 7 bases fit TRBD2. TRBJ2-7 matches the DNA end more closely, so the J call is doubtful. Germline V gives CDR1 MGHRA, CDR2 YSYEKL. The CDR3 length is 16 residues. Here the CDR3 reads CASSHQGLAVSYEQYF. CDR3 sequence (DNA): TGCGCCAGCAGCCACCAAGGTCTAGCGGTATCTTACGAGCAGTACTTC.

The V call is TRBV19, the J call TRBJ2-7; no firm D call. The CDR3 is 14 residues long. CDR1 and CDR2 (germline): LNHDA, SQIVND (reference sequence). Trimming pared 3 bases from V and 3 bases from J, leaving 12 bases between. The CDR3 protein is CASSIGDAGYEQYF. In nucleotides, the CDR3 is TGTGCCAGTAGTATCGGTGACGCAGGCTACGAGCAGTACTTC. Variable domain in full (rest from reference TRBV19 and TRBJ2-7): DGGITQSPKYLFRKEGQNVTLSCEQNLNHDAMYWYRQDPGQGLRLIYYSQIVNDFQKGDIAEGYSVSREKKESFPLTVTSAQKNPTAFYLCASSIGDAGYEQYFGPGTRLTVT.

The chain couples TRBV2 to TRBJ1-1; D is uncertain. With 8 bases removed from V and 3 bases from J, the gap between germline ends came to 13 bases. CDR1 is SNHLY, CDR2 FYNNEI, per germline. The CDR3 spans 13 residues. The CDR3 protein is CASLDPGDTEAFF. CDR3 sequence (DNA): TGTGCCAGCCTCGACCCCGGCGACACTGAAGCTTTCTTT.

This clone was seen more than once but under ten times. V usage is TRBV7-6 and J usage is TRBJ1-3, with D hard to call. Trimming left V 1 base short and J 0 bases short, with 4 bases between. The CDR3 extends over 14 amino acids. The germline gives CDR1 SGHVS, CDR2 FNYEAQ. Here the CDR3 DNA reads TGTGCCAGCAGCTTAGAAGTCTCTGGAAACACCATATATTTT. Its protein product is CASSLEVSGNTIYF.

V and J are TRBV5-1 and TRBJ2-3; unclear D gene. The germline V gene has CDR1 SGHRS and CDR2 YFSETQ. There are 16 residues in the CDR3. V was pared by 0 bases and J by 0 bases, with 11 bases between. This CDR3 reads CASSLEWRTSTDTQYF. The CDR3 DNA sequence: TGCGCCAGCAGCTTGGAATGGCGAACTAGCACAGATACGCAGTATTTT.

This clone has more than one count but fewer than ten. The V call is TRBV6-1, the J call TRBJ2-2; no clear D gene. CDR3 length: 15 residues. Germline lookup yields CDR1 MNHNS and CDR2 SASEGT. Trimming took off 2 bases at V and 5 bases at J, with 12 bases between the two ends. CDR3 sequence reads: CASSESGGTTGELFF. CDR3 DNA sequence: TGTGCCAGCAGTGAATCAGGCGGAACAACCGGGGAGCTGTTTTTT.

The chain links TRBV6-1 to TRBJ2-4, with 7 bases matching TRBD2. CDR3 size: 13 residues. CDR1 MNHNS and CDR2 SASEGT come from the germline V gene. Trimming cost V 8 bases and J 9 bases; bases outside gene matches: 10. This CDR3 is CASLLAGEVIQYF. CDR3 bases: TGTGCCAGCTTACTGGCGGGAGAGGTCATTCAGTACTTC.

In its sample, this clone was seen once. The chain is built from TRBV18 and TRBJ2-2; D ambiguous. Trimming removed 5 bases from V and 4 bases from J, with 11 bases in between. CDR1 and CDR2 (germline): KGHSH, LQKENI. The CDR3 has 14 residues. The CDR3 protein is CASSIGFGTGELFF. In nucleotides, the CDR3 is TGTGCCAGCTCAATAGGGTTTGGCACCGGGGAGCTGTTTTTT.

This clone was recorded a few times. As DNA, the CDR3 is TGTGCCAGCAGAGCCCGAGGACAGGGGAACTATGGCTACACCTTC. Encoded protein: CASRARGQGNYGYTF. The V gene is TRBV6-1, the J gene TRBJ1-2; 9 bases align to TRBD1. Germline V gene lookup returns CDR1 MNHNS and CDR2 SASEGT. The J segment lost 2 bases and the V segment lost 6 bases, leaving 7 bases of the junction unmatched. The CDR3 consists of 15 residues.

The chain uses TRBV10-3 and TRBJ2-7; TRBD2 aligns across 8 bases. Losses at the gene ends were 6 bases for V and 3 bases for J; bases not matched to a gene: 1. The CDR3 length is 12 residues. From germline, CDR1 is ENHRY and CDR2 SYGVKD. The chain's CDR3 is CAIRSGGYEQYF. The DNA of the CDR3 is TGTGCCATCAGAAGCGGGGGCTACGAGCAGTACTTC.

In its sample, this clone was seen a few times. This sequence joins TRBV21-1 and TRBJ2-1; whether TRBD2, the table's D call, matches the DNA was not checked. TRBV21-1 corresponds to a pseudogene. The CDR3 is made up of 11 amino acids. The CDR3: CASSTRPFQFF. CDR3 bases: TGTGCCAGCAGCACGCGTCCCTTCCAGTTCTTC.

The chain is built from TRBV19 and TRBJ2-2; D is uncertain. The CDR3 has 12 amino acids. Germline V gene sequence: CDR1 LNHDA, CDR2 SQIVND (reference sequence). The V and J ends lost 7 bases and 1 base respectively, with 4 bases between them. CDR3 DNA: TGTGCCAGTAAATGGAACACCGGGGAGCTGTTTTTT. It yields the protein CASKWNTGELFF.

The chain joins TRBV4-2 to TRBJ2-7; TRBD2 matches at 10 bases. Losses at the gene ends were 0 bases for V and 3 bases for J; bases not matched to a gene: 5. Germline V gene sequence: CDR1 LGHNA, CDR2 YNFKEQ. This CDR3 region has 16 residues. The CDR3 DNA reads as TGTGCCAGCAGCCAAGATCCTAGCGGGAGTATCTACGAGCAGTACTTC. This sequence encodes CASSQDPSGSIYEQYF.

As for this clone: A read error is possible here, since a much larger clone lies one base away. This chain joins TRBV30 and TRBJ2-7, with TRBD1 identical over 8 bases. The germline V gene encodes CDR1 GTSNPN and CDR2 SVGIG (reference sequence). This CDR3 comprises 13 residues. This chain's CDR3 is CAWRDRVSHEQYF. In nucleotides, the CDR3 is TGTGCCTGGAGGGACAGGGTCTCCCACGAGCAGTACTTC.

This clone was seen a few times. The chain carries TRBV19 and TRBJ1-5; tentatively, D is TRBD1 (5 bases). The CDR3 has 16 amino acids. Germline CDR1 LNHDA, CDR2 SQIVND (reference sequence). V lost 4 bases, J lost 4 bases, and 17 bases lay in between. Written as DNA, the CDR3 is TGTGCCAGTAGTAAAGGGACGGAATACTCGAATCAGCCCCAGCATTTT. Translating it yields CASSKGTEYSNQPQHF.

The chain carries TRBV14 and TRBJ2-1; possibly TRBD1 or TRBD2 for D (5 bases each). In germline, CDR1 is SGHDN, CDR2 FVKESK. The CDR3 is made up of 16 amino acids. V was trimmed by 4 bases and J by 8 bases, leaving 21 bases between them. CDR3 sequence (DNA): TGTGCCAGCAGCCCCCTCTTGGGACGCGCGGGTGATGAGCAGTTCTTC. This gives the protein CASSPLLGRAGDEQFF. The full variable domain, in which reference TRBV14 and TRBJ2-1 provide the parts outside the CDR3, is EAGVTQFPSHSVIEKGQTVTLRCDPISGHDNLYWYRRVMGKEIKFLLHFVKESKQDESGMPNNRFLAERTGGTYSTLKVQPAELEDSGVYFCASSPLLGRAGDEQFFGPGTRLTVL.

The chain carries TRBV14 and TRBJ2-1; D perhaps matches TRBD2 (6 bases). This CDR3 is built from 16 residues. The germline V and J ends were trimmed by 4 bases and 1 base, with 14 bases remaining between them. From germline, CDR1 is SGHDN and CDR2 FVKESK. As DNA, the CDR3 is TGTGCCAGCAGCCCGGCGGGAAAGCGGTCCTACAATGAGCAGTTCTTC. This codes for CASSPAGKRSYNEQFF.

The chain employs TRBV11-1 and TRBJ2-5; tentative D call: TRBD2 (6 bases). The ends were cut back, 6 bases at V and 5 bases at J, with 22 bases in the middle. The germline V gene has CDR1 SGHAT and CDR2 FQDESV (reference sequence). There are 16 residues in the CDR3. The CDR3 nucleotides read TGTGCCAGCAGATCTTGGCCTAGCGCTGCTGAGGAGACCCAGTACTTC. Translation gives CASRSWPSAAEETQYF.

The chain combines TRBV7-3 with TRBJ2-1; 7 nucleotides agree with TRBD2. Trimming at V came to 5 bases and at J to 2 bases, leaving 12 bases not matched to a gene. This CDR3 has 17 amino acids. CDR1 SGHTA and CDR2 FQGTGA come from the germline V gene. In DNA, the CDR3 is TGTGCCAGCAGCCCCACCAGGGCGGCGGGAGCCTACAATGAGCAGTTCTTC. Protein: CASSPTRAAGAYNEQFF.

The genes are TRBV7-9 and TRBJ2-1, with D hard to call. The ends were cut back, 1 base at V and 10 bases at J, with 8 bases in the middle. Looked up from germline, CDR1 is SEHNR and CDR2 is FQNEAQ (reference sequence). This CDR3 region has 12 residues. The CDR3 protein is CASSLVEWEQFF. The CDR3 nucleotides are TGTGCCAGCAGCTTAGTGGAATGGGAGCAGTTCTTC.

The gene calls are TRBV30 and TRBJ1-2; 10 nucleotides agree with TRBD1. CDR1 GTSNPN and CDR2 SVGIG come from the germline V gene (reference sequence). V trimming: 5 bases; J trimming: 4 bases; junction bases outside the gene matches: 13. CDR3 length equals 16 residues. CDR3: CAWEPMTGGAVYGYTF. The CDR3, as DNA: TGTGCCTGGGAGCCCATGACAGGGGGCGCGGTCTATGGCTACACCTTC.

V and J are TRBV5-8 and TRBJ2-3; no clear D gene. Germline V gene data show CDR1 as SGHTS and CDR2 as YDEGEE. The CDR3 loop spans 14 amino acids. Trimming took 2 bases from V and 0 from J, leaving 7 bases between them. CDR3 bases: TGTGCCAGCAGCTTTGGACCCAGCACAGATACGCAGTATTTT. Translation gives CASSFGPSTDTQYF.